This T cell receptor beta chain was documented in a study of a mutant IDH1 vaccine in newly diagnosed glioma. Looking at the study overall: The sex distribution of treated patients was around 60% male and about 40% female, with a mean age of roughly 40 years. It was radiotherapy, temozolomide, or both that patients received previously, with most receiving both.

As to time point: baseline, week 1 (first vaccination visit). Noted treatment: pre-vaccination baseline after standard-of-care therapy. V lost 2 bases to trimming and J lost 2 bases; unmatched junction nucleotides: 8. Germline V gene lookup returns CDR1 SGHTA and CDR2 FQGNSA. The CDR3 has 16 amino acids. The protocol was immunoSEQ multiplex PCR, while the TCRdb copy is restricted to in-frame clones and leaves out a portion. The profile shows some 68,000 clones, 79% of them singletons. This clonotype was sampled from a man in his fifties with glioma. The source material was PBMCs, sampled from a glioma patient treated with radiotherapy, temozolomide or both. The chain combines TRBV7-2 with TRBJ2-7; 8 bases fit TRBD2. Here the CDR3 reads CASSLQSGGGPYEQYF. CDR3 nucleotide sequence: TGTGCCAGCAGCTTACAAAGCGGGGGAGGGCCCTACGAGCAGTACTTC.